A selection of T cell receptor beta chains follows, all from one sample in a study of T cell responses to AZD1222 COVID-19 vaccine. Using immunoSEQ multiplex PCR, the repertoire was profiled, and TCRdb retains in-frame clones only, with some absent. The top ten hold roughly 9.9% of the sample, which has about 110,000 clones, approximately 84% seen once. The sequencing used peripheral blood, collected on day 0 of AZD1222 vaccination. These receptors were collected from an adult in good health. Both conserved end residues are part of each CDR3. D genes are given only for firm matches. Clone size, where shown, is once, few, many, or a class for clones that have expanded.

TRBJ1-2 | - | TRBV14 | 15 | - | CASSRVIGTRYGYTF | TGTGCCAGCAGCCGTGTGATAGGGACGAGGTATGGCTACACCTTC
TRBJ1-3 | few | TRBV7-6 | 16 | TRBD1 | CASSPRDRGSGNTIYF | TGTGCCAGCAGCCCTAGGGACAGGGGTTCTGGAAACACCATATATTTT
TRBJ1-2 | - | TRBV5-1 | 15 | - | CASSWSGSVNYGYTF | TGCGCCAGCAGCTGGTCGGGGTCCGTCAACTATGGCTACACCTTC
TRBJ1-5 | - | TRBV7-2 | 15 | - | CASSPGTSSNQPQHF | TGTGCCAGCAGCCCCGGGACATCTAGCAATCAGCCCCAGCATTTT
TRBJ2-3 | - | TRBV9 | 15 | - | CASSVGLESTDTQYF | TGTGCCAGCAGCGTAGGACTAGAAAGCACAGATACGCAGTATTTT
TRBJ2-6 | - | TRBV28 | 14 | - | CASSFSSGANVLTF | TGTGCCAGCAGTTTTAGCTCTGGGGCCAACGTCCTGACTTTC
TRBJ2-2 | - | TRBV29-1 | 14 | - | CSVRGSSNTGELFF | TGCAGCGTTAGGGGCAGCTCGAACACCGGGGAGCTGTTTTTT
TRBJ1-1 | - | TRBV6-5 | 10 | TRBD1 | CASEGARAFF | TGTGCCAGCGAGGGGGCCAGGGCTTTCTTT
TRBJ1-6 | - | TRBV2 | 11 | - | CASSYPRPLHF | TGTGCCAGCAGCTACCCGAGACCCCTCCACTTT
TRBJ1-2 | - | TRBV13 | 15 | - | CASSRRLERSYGYTF | TGTGCCAGCAGCCGAAGGTTAGAACGGAGCTATGGCTACACCTTC
TRBJ1-2 | once | TRBV18 | 17 | - | CASSGEDQGHGAYGYTF | TGTGCCAGCTCAGGAGAGGATCAGGGCCACGGCGCCTATGGCTACACCTTC
TRBJ2-2 | - | TRBV24-1 | 17 | TRBD1 | CATSDLTGATNTGELFF | TGTGCCACCAGTGATTTGACAGGGGCCACGAACACCGGGGAGCTGTTTTTT
TRBJ1-2 | - | TRBV5-4 | 14 | - | CASSLVGQPYGYTF | TGTGCCAGCAGCTTGGTCGGACAGCCCTATGGCTACACCTTC
TRBJ2-7 | - | TRBV5-8 | 15 | TRBD1 | CAGSDRGVFTYEQYF | TGTGCCGGATCGGACAGGGGCGTTTTCACCTACGAGCAGTACTTC
TRBJ1-5 | - | TRBV7-2 | 17 | - | CASSPHSGPYSNQPQHF | TGTGCCAGCAGCCCCCACAGTGGGCCCTATAGCAATCAGCCCCAGCATTTT
TRBJ2-7 | - | TRBV25-1 | 14 | - | CASSDPGEDYEQYF | TGTGCCAGCAGTGACCCGGGAGAGGACTACGAGCAGTACTTC
TRBJ1-6 | few | TRBV27 | 15 | - | CASSLRAAYNSPLHF | TGTGCCAGCAGTTTGAGGGCAGCTTATAATTCACCCCTCCACTTT
TRBJ1-3 | - | TRBV18 | 19 | - | CASSPLPSRTASSGNTIYF | TGTGCCAGCTCACCCCTCCCCTCGAGGACAGCAAGCTCTGGAAACACCATATATTTT
TRBJ2-7 | - | TRBV13 | 14 | - | CASSSSKSSYEQYF | TGTGCCAGCAGCTCCTCCAAGAGCTCCTACGAGCAGTACTTC
TRBJ2-7 | - | TRBV28 | 12 | - | CASSTTGREQYF | TGTGCCAGCAGCACTACAGGGAGGGAGCAGTACTTC
TRBJ1-3 | once | TRBV10-3 | 15 | - | CAIRPTGSSGNTIYF | TGTGCCATCAGACCGACAGGTTCCTCTGGAAACACCATATATTTT
TRBJ2-7 | - | TRBV5-1 | 14 | TRBD1 | CASSLSTGAIEQYF | TGCGCCAGCAGCCTCTCCACAGGGGCAATCGAGCAGTACTTC
TRBJ2-7 | - | TRBV18 | 17 | - | CASSPIFYRDPRHEQYF | TGTGCCAGCTCACCTATATTCTACCGGGACCCGCGCCACGAGCAGTACTTC